The clone carrying this TCR beta chain was observed once. A junction boundary mismatches the germline segment, possibly from a read error. TCRdb re-called the 5' RACE reads through MiXCR, storing one row per CDR3 protein. This table has tens of thousands of distinct CDR3 sequences, about 15% appearing once. The data were obtained in a study of T cells of healthy individuals. This CDR3 spans 15 amino acids. CDR1 is MGHRA and CDR2 is YSYEKL in the germline V gene. The TCR sequence derives from a human donor in good health. The chain combines TRBV4-1 with TRBJ1-2; D call uncertain. The DNA for the CDR3 is TGCACCAGCAGCCAAGATGTGGCTTATTATTATGGCTACACCTTC. Its protein is CTSSQDVAYYYGYTF.